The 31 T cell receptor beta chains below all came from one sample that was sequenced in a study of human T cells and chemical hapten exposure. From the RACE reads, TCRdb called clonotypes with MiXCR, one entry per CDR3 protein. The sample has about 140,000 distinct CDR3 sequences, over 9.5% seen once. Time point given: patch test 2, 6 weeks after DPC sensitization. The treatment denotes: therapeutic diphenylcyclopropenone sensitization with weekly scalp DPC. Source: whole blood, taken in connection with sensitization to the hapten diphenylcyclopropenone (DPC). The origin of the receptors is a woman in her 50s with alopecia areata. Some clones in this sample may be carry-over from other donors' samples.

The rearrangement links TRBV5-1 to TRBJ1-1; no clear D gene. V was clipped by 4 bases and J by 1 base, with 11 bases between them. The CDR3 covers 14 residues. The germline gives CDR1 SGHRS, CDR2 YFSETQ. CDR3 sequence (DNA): TGCGCCAGCAGCCTCAACACAGCGAACACTGAAGCTTTCTTT. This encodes CASSLNTANTEAFF.

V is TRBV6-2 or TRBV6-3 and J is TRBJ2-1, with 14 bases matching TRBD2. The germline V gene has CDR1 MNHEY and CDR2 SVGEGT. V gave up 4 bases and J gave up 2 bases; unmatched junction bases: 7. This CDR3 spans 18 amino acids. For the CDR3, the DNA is TGTGCCAGCAGTTCCCTTTCGACTAGCGGGAGGGCCTACAATGAGCAGTTCTTC. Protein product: CASSSLSTSGRAYNEQFF.

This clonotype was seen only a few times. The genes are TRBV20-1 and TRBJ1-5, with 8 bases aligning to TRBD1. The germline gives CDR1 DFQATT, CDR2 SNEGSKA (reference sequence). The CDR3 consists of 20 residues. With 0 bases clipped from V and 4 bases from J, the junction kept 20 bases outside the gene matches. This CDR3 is CSARDLSLTGGVYGNQPQHF. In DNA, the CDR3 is TGCAGTGCTAGAGATCTTTCCCTAACAGGGGGAGTTTATGGTAATCAGCCCCAGCATTTT.

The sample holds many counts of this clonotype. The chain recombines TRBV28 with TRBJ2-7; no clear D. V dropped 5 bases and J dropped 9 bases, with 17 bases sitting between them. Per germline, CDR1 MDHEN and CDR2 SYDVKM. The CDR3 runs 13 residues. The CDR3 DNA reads TGTGCCAGCAGTCTCCCCGCTACAGCCAGGCAGTACTTC. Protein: CASSLPATARQYF.

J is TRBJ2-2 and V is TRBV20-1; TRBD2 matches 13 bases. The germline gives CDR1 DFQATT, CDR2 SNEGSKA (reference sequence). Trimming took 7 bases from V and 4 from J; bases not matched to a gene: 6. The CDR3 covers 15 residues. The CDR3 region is CSGRLAGGLTGELFF. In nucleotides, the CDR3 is TGCAGTGGTCGACTAGCGGGAGGCCTCACCGGGGAGCTGTTTTTT.

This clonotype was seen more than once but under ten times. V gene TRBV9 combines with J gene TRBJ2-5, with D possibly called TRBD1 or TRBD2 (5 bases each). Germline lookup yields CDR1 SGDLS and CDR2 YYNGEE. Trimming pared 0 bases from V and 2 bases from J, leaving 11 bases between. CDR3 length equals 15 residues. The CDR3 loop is CASSVEEGPQETQYF. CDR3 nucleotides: TGTGCCAGCAGCGTAGAAGAGGGGCCGCAAGAGACCCAGTACTTC.

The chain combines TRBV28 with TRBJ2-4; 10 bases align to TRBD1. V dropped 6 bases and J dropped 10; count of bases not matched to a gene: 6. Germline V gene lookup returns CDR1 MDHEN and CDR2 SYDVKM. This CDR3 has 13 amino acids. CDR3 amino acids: CASSPDRGAIQYF. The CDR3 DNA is TGTGCCAGCAGCCCGGACAGGGGGGCTATTCAGTACTTC.

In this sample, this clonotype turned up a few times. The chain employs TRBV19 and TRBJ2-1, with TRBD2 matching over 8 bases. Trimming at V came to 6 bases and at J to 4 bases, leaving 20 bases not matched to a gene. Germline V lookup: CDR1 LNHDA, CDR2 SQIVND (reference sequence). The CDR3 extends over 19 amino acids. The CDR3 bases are TGTGCCAGTAGCCGCGGACGGGGGGGAACGAGCGGGTCATACAATGAGCAGTTCTTC. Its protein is CASSRGRGGTSGSYNEQFF.

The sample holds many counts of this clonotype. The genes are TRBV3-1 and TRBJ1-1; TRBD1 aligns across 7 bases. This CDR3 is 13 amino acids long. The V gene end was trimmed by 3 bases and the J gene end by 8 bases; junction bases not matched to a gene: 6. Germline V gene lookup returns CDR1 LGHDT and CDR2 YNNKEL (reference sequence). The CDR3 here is CASSQQPQGEAFF. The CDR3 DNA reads TGTGCCAGCAGCCAGCAACCACAGGGGGAAGCTTTCTTT. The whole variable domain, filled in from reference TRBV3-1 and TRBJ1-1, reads DTAVSQTPKYLVTQMGNDKSIKCEQNLGHDTMYWYKQDSKKFLKIMFSYNNKELIINETVPNRFSPKSPDKAHLNLHINSLELGDSAVYFCASSQQPQGEAFFGQGTRLTVV.

CDR3 in amino acids: CASSVATRGYNEQFF. The CDR3 region has the DNA TGTGCCAGCAGCGTAGCGACCCGGGGGTACAATGAGCAGTTCTTC. The chain has TRBV9 and TRBJ2-1; possibly TRBD2 for D (6 bases). Germline V lookup: CDR1 SGDLS, CDR2 YYNGEE. The V gene lost 0 bases and the J gene lost 4 bases, with 11 bases spanning the gap. The CDR3 loop spans 15 amino acids.

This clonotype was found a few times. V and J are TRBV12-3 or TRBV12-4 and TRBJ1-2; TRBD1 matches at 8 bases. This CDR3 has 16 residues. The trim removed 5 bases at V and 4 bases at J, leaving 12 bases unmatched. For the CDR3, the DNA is TGTGCCAGCAGTCACCGGGACAGGTCCCACCCCTATGGCTACACCTTC. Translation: CASSHRDRSHPYGYTF.

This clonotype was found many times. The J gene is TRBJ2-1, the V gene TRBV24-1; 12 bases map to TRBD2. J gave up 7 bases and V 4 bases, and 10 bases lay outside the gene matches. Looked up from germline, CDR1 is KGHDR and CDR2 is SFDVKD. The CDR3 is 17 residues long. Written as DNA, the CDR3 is TGTGCCACCAGTGAAAATCCGGGACTAGCGGGCAGGAATGAGCAGTTCTTC. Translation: CATSENPGLAGRNEQFF.

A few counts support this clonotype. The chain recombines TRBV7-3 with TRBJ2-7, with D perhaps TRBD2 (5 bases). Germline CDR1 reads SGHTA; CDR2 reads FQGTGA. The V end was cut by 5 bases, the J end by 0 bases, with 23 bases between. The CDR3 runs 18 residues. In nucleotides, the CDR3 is TGTGCCAGCAGCCAACGCCTTGGCCACTACGGAGGCTCCTACGAGCAGTACTTC. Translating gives CASSQRLGHYGGSYEQYF.

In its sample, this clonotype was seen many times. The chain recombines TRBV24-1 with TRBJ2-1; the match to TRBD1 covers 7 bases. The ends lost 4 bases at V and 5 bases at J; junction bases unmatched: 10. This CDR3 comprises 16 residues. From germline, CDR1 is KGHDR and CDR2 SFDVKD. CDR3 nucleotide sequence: TGTGCCACCAGTGACGCCGGACAGGTGAGAGACAATGAGCAGTTCTTC. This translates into CATSDAGQVRDNEQFF.

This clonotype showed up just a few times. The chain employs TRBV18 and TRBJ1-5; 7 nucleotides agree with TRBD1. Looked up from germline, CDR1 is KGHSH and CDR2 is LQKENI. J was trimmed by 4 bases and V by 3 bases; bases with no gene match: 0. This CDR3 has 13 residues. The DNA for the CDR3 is TGTGCCAGCTCACCGGGACAGAATCAGCCCCAGCATTTT. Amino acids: CASSPGQNQPQHF.

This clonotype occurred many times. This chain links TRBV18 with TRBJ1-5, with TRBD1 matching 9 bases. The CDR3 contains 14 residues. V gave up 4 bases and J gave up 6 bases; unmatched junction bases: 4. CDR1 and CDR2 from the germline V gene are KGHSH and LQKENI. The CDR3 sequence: CASSQGQGSQPQHF. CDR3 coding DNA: TGTGCCAGCTCACAGGGACAGGGAAGTCAGCCCCAGCATTTT.

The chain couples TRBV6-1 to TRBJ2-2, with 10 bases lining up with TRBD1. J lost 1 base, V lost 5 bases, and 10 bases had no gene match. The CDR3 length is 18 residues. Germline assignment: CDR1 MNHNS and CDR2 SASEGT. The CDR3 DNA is TGTGCCAGCAGTCCGGGACAGGGGTCCGGCAGGAACACCGGGGAGCTGTTTTTT. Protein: CASSPGQGSGRNTGELFF.

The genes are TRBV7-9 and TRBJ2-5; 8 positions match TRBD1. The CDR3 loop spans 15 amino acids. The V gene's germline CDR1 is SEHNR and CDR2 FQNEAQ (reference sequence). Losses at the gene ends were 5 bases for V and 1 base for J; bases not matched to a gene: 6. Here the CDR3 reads CASSGRDRIQETQYF. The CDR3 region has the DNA TGTGCCAGCAGCGGCCGGGACAGGATCCAAGAGACCCAGTACTTC.

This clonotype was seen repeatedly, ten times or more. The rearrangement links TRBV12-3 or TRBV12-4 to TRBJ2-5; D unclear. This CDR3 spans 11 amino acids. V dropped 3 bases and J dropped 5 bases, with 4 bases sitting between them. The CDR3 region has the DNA TGTGCCAGCAGTTTTCTGGAGACCCAGTACTTC. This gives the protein CASSFLETQYF.

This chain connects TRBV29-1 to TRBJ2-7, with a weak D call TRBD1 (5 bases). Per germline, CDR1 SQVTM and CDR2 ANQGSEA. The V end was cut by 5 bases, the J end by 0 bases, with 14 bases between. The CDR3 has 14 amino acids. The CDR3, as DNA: TGCAGCGTTAGTGACAGAATCGACTCCTACGAGCAGTACTTC. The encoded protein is CSVSDRIDSYEQYF.

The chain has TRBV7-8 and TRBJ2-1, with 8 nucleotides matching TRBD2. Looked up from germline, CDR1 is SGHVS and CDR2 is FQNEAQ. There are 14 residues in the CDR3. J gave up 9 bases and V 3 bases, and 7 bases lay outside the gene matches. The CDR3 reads CASSFELAAGEQFF. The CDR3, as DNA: TGTGCCAGCAGCTTCGAACTAGCGGCTGGTGAGCAGTTCTTC.

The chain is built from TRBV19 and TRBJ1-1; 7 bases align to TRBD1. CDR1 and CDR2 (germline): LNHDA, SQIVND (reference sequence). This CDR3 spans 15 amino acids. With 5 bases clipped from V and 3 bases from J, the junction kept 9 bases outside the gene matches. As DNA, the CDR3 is TGTGCCAGTAGTGACCAGACAGGGATGCACACTGAAGCTTTCTTT. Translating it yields CASSDQTGMHTEAFF.

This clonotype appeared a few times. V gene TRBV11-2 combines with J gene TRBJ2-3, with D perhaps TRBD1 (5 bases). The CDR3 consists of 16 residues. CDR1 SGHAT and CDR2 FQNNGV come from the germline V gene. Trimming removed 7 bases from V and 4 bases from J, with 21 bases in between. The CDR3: CASTPVGRQFADTQYF. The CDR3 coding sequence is TGTGCCAGCACCCCTGTTGGGCGACAGTTCGCAGATACGCAGTATTTT. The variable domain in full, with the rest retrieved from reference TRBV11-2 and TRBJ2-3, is EAGVAQSPRYKIIEKRQSVAFWCNPISGHATLYWYQQILGQGPKLLIQFQNNGVVDDSQLPKDRFSAERLKGVDSTLKIQPAKLEDSAVYLCASTPVGRQFADTQYFGPGTRLTVL.

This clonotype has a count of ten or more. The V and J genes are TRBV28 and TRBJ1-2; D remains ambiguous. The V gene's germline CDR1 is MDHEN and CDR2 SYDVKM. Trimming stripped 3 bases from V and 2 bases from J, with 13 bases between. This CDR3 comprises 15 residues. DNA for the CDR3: TGTGCCAGCAGTTTCGGGTCCCCTTGGAACTATGGCTACACCTTC. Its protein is CASSFGSPWNYGYTF.

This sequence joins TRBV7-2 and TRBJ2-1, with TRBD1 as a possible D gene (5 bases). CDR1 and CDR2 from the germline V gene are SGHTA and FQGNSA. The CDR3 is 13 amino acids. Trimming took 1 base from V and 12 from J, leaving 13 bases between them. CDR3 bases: TGTGCCAGCAGCTTAGATTACCAGGGCGTGCAGTTCTTC. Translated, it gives CASSLDYQGVQFF.

For the CDR3, the DNA is TGCAGTGCTAGTGACGGGACTACACAAGATACGCAGTATTTT. It translates to CSASDGTTQDTQYF. The chain recombines TRBV20-1 with TRBJ2-3; the match to TRBD2 covers 7 bases. CDR1 DFQATT and CDR2 SNEGSKA come from the germline V gene (reference sequence). V was pared by 3 bases and J by 5 bases, with 8 bases of the junction left unmatched. The CDR3 length is 14 residues.

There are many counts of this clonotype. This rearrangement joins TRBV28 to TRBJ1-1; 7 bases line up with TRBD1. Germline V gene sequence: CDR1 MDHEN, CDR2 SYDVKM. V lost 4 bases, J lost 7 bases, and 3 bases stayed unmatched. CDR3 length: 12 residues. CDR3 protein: CASSSWTGEAFF. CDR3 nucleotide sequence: TGTGCCAGCAGTTCTTGGACAGGTGAAGCTTTCTTT.

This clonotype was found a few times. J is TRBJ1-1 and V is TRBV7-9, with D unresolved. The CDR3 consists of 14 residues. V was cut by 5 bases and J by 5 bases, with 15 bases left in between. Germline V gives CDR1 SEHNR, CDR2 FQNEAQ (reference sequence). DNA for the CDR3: TGTGCCAGCAGCGCCGGCCAATTAAAGACTGAAGCTTTCTTT. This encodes CASSAGQLKTEAFF.

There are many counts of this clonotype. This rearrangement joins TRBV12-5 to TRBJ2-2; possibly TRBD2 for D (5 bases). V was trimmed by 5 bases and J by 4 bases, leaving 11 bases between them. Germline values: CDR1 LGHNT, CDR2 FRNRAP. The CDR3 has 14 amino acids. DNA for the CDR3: TGTGCTAGTGGTCCAGAGACTACCACCGGGGAGCTGTTTTTT. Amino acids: CASGPETTTGELFF.

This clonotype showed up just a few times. DNA of the CDR3: TGCGCCAGCAGCCACTCCACGCCATCCTACGAGCAGTACTTC. Its translation is CASSHSTPSYEQYF. J is TRBJ2-7 and V is TRBV4-1; no clear D gene. V was pared by 3 bases and J by 1 base, with 10 bases between. Germline-derived CDR1 and CDR2 are MGHRA and YSYEKL. This CDR3 has 14 residues.

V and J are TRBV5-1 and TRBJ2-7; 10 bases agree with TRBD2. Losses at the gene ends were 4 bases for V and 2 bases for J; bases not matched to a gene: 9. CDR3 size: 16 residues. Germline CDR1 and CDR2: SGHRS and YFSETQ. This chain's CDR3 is CASSVKAGGPTYEQYF. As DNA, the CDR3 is TGCGCCAGCAGCGTCAAAGCGGGAGGGCCTACCTACGAGCAGTACTTC.